This T cell receptor beta chain appears in the sequencing data of a study of OX40 agonist ivuxolimab in advanced cancers. Study-wide context: Dose-escalation patients had hepatocellular carcinoma, melanoma, renal cell or head and neck cancer. Three patients showed partial responses: one hepatocellular carcinoma and two cutaneous melanoma cases. Overall study results and limits: Expanded peripheral T-cell antigen specificity went undetermined.

Trimming pared 1 base from V and 0 bases from J, leaving 9 bases between. This CDR3 has 15 residues. Germline CDR1 is ENHRY and CDR2 is SYGVKD. To note about this clone: Its antigen is unknown.

The data were produced by immunoSEQ multiplex PCR, yet TCRdb's version contains in-frame clones alone and is incomplete. The sample carries about 76,000 clones, 85% to 90% recorded once. The receptor was isolated from an adult with an advanced solid tumor such as melanoma, head and neck, liver or kidney cancer. The chain combines TRBV10-3 with TRBJ1-1, with a weak D call TRBD1 (5 bases). The source was CD4+ or CD8+ T cells sorted from blood, collected in a trial of the OX40 agonist ivuxolimab. CDR3 coding DNA: TGTGCCATCAGTGAGTGGGACGCGGTGAACACTGAAGCTTTCTTT. It specifies CAISEWDAVNTEAFF.